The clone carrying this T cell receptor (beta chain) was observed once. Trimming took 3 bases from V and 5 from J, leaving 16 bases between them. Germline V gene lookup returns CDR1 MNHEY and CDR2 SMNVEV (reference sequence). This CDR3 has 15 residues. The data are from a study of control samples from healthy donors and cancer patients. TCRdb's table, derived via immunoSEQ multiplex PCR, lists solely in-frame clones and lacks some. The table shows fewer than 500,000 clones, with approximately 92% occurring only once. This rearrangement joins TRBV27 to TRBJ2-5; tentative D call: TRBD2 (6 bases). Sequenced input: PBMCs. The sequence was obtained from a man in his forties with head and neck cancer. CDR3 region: CASSFSPGDVETQYF. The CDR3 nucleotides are TGTGCCAGCAGTTTTAGCCCGGGAGATGTGGAGACCCAGTACTTC.